The entry below describes one T cell receptor beta chain. What antigen it recognizes has not been identified. Qualities for individual bases were not recorded, and no much larger clone is one base off. This specimen belongs to a study of T cells in Graves' hyperthyroidism and ophthalmopathy (dated by TCRdb to the late 2010s). Describing the broader study: Peripheral blood was collected at initial diagnosis, before any treatment. To identify TCR V-J signatures that set the groups apart, the researchers used a discovery cohort of 100 patients, made up of 43 with Graves' ophthalmopathy and approximately 57 with stable Graves' hyperthyroidism. An independent validation cohort of around 19 hyperthyroidism patients and 15 or so patients who later progressed to ophthalmopathy tested prospective prediction of ophthalmopathy. The approximately 90 discovery patients were divided at random into training and test sets in a 7:3 ratio. The study also compared thyroid tissue and blood T-cell repertoires from about six Graves' hyperthyroidism patients. Once sampling was done, hyperthyroidism patients were given methimazole at a starting dose of 30 mg daily, whereas ophthalmopathy patients were given high-dose intravenous methylprednisolone. The paper reports TCR Vbeta CDR3 sequencing of 140 or so peripheral blood samples: around 45 ophthalmopathy, about 75 hyperthyroidism and around 17 progressor patients. Findings and caveats that apply to the study as a whole: Blood samples also contained most of the expanded thyroid clonotypes (frequency above 0.001), which suggests that blood repertoires may reflect thyroid immune responses. Sample size was not statistically predetermined, and investigators were not blinded to group allocation. A 13 V-J signature model separated ophthalmopathy from stable hyperthyroidism, with about 90% sensitivity and roughly 81% specificity in cross-validation and 80%/75% in testing. In validation, the model predicted progression to ophthalmopathy with 65% to 71% sensitivity and approximately 72% specificity, a median of 6.5 months before onset.

TCR beta CDR3 regions were amplified from RNA transcripts. The TCR CDR3 was subjected to a first round of RT-PCR using the HTBI primer set and the Qiagen OneStep RT-PCR kit. Libraries were constructed in a second round of multiplex PCR, after which size selection and purification were carried out. The libraries were sequenced on an Illumina HiSeq2000 using paired-end 100 bp reads. The paper's processing steps were these. SOAPnuke was used to process the raw data, with reads discarded if the reads contained adapters or uncalled bases, had a mean Phred below 15, or lacked an exact constant-primer or identifier match. COPE v1.2.5 was used to merge high-quality paired reads, and clonotypes were defined as unique nucleotide sequences. MiTCR v1.1 was used to align clonotypes to the IMGT TRBV, TRBD and TRBJ reference segments. Analysis was restricted to V-J combinations with a frequency above 0.0001, which covered about 99% of repertoires. The TCS score was defined as F50 (clonal expansion) divided by E x V (chaos), with BLOSUM62-based TCRdist calculated between CDR3 peptides within each V-J. Welch's t-statistics and random forest reduced around 520 V-J features to about 12, which were used in a naive Bayes classifier (R e1071). TCRdb passed the public sequencing reads through fastp at Q25 and MiXCR, retaining productive beta sequences. Rows with one shared CDR3 protein collapse into an entry with the most common genes and DNA. Clone size and V and J calls follow TCRdb, not the original study. The sample table contains around 290,000 distinct CDR3 sequences; only one count was recorded for 13% of them. Around 7.9% of the sample lies in the top ten.

V trim: 5 bases; J trim: 0 bases; unmatched bases: 6. The germline V gene (reference sequence) provides CDR1 DFQATT and CDR2 SNEGSKA. The CDR3 runs 15 amino acids, cysteine and phenylalanine included. Only the CDR3 part of the read is kept: 45 bases, read in frame from the first base. Hyperthyroidism patients were newly diagnosed, had a disease duration of under 2 months, and were aged 18 to 65 years. The study excluded patients with uncontrolled infections, other autoimmune diseases, pregnancy or lactation. Diagnoses were established on the basis of clinical symptoms, serum thyroxine and TRAb, thyroid ultrasound, and orbital computed tomography. For progressor patients, blood was drawn at the first diagnosis of hyperthyroidism, before any ophthalmopathy symptoms had appeared. PBMCs were separated from 10 ml of fresh peripheral blood using Ficoll-Paque density gradient centrifugation. Progressor patients were initially diagnosed with Graves' hyperthyroidism and developed ophthalmopathy during follow-up. Trizol reagent was used to extract total RNA, and RNA quality was then checked on an Agilent 2100 Bioanalyzer.

The chain joins TRBV20-1 to TRBJ2-1; 8 nucleotides in the junction match TRBD2. The receptor's source is a woman between 25 and 40 years old with Graves' hyperthyroidism that later progressed to Graves' ophthalmopathy. The sample taken for sequencing was blood. Here is the DNA: TGCAGTGCTGCGGGGGGCCAGGGCTCCTACAATGAGCAGTTCTTC. The translation is CSAAGGQGSYNEQFF.